These T cell receptor beta chains were read from a single sample in a study of blood T cell repertoires in COVID-19. Produced via immunoSEQ multiplex PCR; TCRdb's table is partial and in-frame only. This table has about 200,000 clones, 70% to 85% appearing once. Sequenced: peripheral blood. The receptors here all came from a human donor with acute or convalescent COVID-19. The donor label of this sample is uncertain. The CDR3 runs from the conserved cysteine through the conserved F or W. Fields, in order: CDR3 DNA, CDR3 protein, V gene, D gene, J gene, clone size. D genes are given only for firm matches. Part of the rows lack a size; the others show once, few, many or a class for expanded clones.

TGTGCCAGTAAACCTCAAGGGGGGGCCAACACCGGGGAGCTGTTTTTT	CASKPQGGANTGELFF	TRBV19	.	TRBJ2-2	.
TGTGCCAGCAGCCAAGTTGGGCTAGCGGCAGGAAGCACAGATACGCAGTATTTT	CASSQVGLAAGSTDTQYF	TRBV14	TRBD2	TRBJ2-3	.
TGTGCCAGCAGCCCGGAGGACAGGGTCGCCGATGAGCAGTTCTTC	CASSPEDRVADEQFF	TRBV11-2	TRBD1	TRBJ2-1	few
TGTGCCAGCAGCCTTCTTGGGACAGGGATCTCTGGGGCCAACGTCCTGACTTTC	CASSLLGTGISGANVLTF	TRBV7-3	TRBD1	TRBJ2-6	.
TGTGCCAGCAGCGTAGGATTTCTAGCGGGAGGTAGCAATGAGCAGTTCTTC	CASSVGFLAGGSNEQFF	TRBV9	TRBD2	TRBJ2-1	few
TGTGCCAGCAGCTTCAGGGGGCTTTTAACCAAAAACATTCAGTACTTC	CASSFRGLLTKNIQYF	TRBV5-6	TRBD1	TRBJ2-4	.
TGTGCCAGCAGTCCGATGGACAGCTCTGGAAACACCATATATTTT	CASSPMDSSGNTIYF	TRBV27	.	TRBJ1-3	.
TGTGCTAGTGGTTTGCAAGCGGGACTAGCGGCTATCAATGAGCAGTTCTTC	CASGLQAGLAAINEQFF	TRBV12-5	TRBD2	TRBJ2-1	once
TGTGCCAGCAGCCCGAGGACTAGTGGGGACAATGAGCAGTTCTTC	CASSPRTSGDNEQFF	TRBV7-9	TRBD2	TRBJ2-1	.
TGTGCCAGCAGTCCCCGGGATAGCAATCAGCCCCAGCATTTT	CASSPRDSNQPQHF	TRBV6-5	.	TRBJ1-5	once
TGTGCCAGCTCACCCCAGGAGGTAGCGCGTACCGGGGAGCTGTTTTTT	CASSPQEVARTGELFF	TRBV18	.	TRBJ2-2	once
TGTGCCAGCAGTCCGAGTAATACGCAGTATTTT	CASSPSNTQYF	TRBV12-3/TRBV12-4	.	TRBJ2-3	.
TGTGCCTCAGGACAGGGGGCTATCCGAAATTCACCCCTCCACTTT	CASGQGAIRNSPLHF	TRBV30	TRBD1	TRBJ1-6	.
TGTGCCAGCAGCTACCAGACAGGGGGCAGTAATTCACCCCTCCACTTT	CASSYQTGGSNSPLHF	TRBV11-1	TRBD1	TRBJ1-6	.
TGTGCCAGCAGCTCGGACCGACAGGCCGGGTATGGCTACACCTTC	CASSSDRQAGYGYTF	TRBV5-4	.	TRBJ1-2	few
TGTGCCAGCAGCTTGGGTCTAGCGGGAGGCCTACCCTACGAGCAGTACTTC	CASSLGLAGGLPYEQYF	TRBV5-4	TRBD2	TRBJ2-7	.
TGTGCCAGCTCACCACCCCTCGGAGGGGGGGGCAATGAGCAGTTCTTC	CASSPPLGGGGNEQFF	TRBV18	.	TRBJ2-1	.
TGTGCCAGCAGCGTAGGAGAAAATCAGCCCCAGCATTTT	CASSVGENQPQHF	TRBV9	.	TRBJ1-5	few
TGTGCCAGCAGTGGAGACAGGGGATCCTACAATGAGCAGTTCTTC	CASSGDRGSYNEQFF	TRBV2	TRBD1	TRBJ2-1	.
TGTGCCAGCAGCCTGCCCCGGGACAGGGACTACACCTTC	CASSLPRDRDYTF	TRBV7-9	TRBD1	TRBJ1-2	.
TGTGCCAGCAGCTCGCGAAATCAGCCCCAGCATTTT	CASSSRNQPQHF	TRBV11-2	.	TRBJ1-5	.
TGTGCCAGCCGCAGGGACAGCCTGGAGGGTCAGCCCCAGCATTTT	CASRRDSLEGQPQHF	TRBV2	TRBD1	TRBJ1-5	.
TGTGCCAGCAGCTCAGGGAACACCATATATTTT	CASSSGNTIYF	TRBV12-3/TRBV12-4	.	TRBJ1-3	.
TGTGCCAGCAGCGGGGAAGGGGGCACTGAAGCTTTCTTT	CASSGEGGTEAFF	TRBV9	.	TRBJ1-1	.
TGTGCCAGCAGCTTAGAGGGGTATGGCTACACCTTC	CASSLEGYGYTF	TRBV7-9	.	TRBJ1-2	.
TGCGCCAGCAGCACCGCCCCCGGGACAGGGGTCTATGGCTACACCTTC	CASSTAPGTGVYGYTF	TRBV5-1	TRBD1	TRBJ1-2	.
TGTGCCAGCCAGACTAGCGGGAACTACAATGAGCAGTTCTTC	CASQTSGNYNEQFF	TRBV27	TRBD2	TRBJ2-1	.
TGTGCCAGCAGCTTGGATGGGGGGAGCTCCTACGAGCAGTACTTC	CASSLDGGSSYEQYF	TRBV5-5	.	TRBJ2-7	.
TGCGCCAGCAGCTCGGGAGGGGTTGGAAACACCATATATTTT	CASSSGGVGNTIYF	TRBV5-1	.	TRBJ1-3	.
TGCAGCATGCGGAATTACAATGAGCAGTTCTTC	CSMRNYNEQFF	TRBV29-1	.	TRBJ2-1	.
TGTGCCTGGAGTCCGGGACAGGGGGCTTGGGAAAAACTGTTTTTT	CAWSPGQGAWEKLFF	TRBV30	TRBD1	TRBJ1-4	.
TGTGCCAGCAGCTCCCTGGGATCGGGAGTAGTTGGCTACAATGAGCAGTTCTTC	CASSSLGSGVVGYNEQFF	TRBV11-2	.	TRBJ2-1	.
TGTGCCTGGAGAGCAGTCTGGGGGACTTTGGGTGGAAACACCATATATTTT	CAWRAVWGTLGGNTIYF	TRBV30	.	TRBJ1-3	.
TGTGCCAGCTCACCATCACAGAGCTCTGGAAACACCATATATTTT	CASSPSQSSGNTIYF	TRBV18	.	TRBJ1-3	once
TGCAGCGTTGTACTAGCGGGCTACAATGAGCAGTTCTTC	CSVVLAGYNEQFF	TRBV29-1	TRBD2	TRBJ2-1	.
TGTGCCAGCTCAGCCAATATTGGACAGGGCCGTGGGGGCTACACCTTC	CASSANIGQGRGGYTF	TRBV18	TRBD1	TRBJ1-2	.
TGTGCCAGTAGTCCGGCCCGCGGCGGCTACACCTTC	CASSPARGGYTF	TRBV19	.	TRBJ1-2	.
TGTGCCAGCAGCAAGGGACTAGCAGTGAGCTACAATGAGCAGTTCTTC	CASSKGLAVSYNEQFF	TRBV2	TRBD2	TRBJ2-1	.
TGTGCCAGCAGCGATGAGCGGATGAACACCGGGGAGCTGTTTTTT	CASSDERMNTGELFF	TRBV9	.	TRBJ2-2	.
TGTGCCAGCTCACTTTGGACCCAGACCCCGGGACAGATCAATGAGCAGTTCTTC	CASSLWTQTPGQINEQFF	TRBV18	TRBD1	TRBJ2-1	once
TGTGCCAGCAGCCCAGGGACAGGGAGAGAGACCCAGTACTTC	CASSPGTGRETQYF	TRBV9	TRBD1	TRBJ2-5	.
TGTGCCAGCAGCCCTCGGACAGGGGCGAACACTGAAGCTTTCTTT	CASSPRTGANTEAFF	TRBV9	TRBD1	TRBJ1-1	.
TGCAGCGTTGATCGAGGGACTAGCGGGAGGCCCGGGTCCTACAATGAGCAGTTCTTC	CSVDRGTSGRPGSYNEQFF	TRBV29-1	TRBD2	TRBJ2-1	.
TGTGCCAGCAGCTTGGGACTAGCCAATGAGCAGTTCTTC	CASSLGLANEQFF	TRBV7-8	TRBD2	TRBJ2-1	few
TGTGCCAGCAGCCTCCGGGTAACCACCGGGGAGCTGTTTTTT	CASSLRVTTGELFF	TRBV3-1/TRBV3-2	.	TRBJ2-2	.
TGTGCCAGCAGCCCACTACCGGCGGGGGGCTCTGGAAACACCATATATTTT	CASSPLPAGGSGNTIYF	TRBV5-4	.	TRBJ1-3	.
TGTGCCAGCTCACCAAGACAGCAGAACACTGAAGCTTTCTTT	CASSPRQQNTEAFF	TRBV18	.	TRBJ1-1	few
TGCAGCGTTGAAAGGCGGGGCCCCCTTTACGGCTACACCTTC	CSVERRGPLYGYTF	TRBV29-1	.	TRBJ1-2	few
TGTGCCATCGGGGGACAGGGAGGCAATCAGCCCCAGCATTTT	CAIGGQGGNQPQHF	TRBV10-3	TRBD1	TRBJ1-5	.
TGTGCCAGCAGCCCAAGACAGGGTTTAAGGGATAGCGCTGAAGCTTTCTTT	CASSPRQGLRDSAEAFF	TRBV14	TRBD1	TRBJ1-1	.
TGTGCCAGCTCAACGGCAGGGGAAAACACTGAAGCTTTCTTT	CASSTAGENTEAFF	TRBV18	.	TRBJ1-1	.